The clone carrying this T cell receptor beta chain is large by share. One entry per CDR3 protein, called by TCRdb with MiXCR from the multiplex PCR reads. This table holds roughly 750 distinct CDR3 sequences, 28% found once. The receptor was isolated from a female donor with breast cancer. The sequenced material came from memory CD4+ T cells sorted from blood. Subset here: memory CD4+ T cells, CD4+CD45RO+CD25-.

CDR3 protein: CASSLRQVRGYTF. The CDR3 bases are TGTGCCAGCAGTTTGCGGCAGGTACGAGGCTACACCTTC. The chain has TRBV12-3 or TRBV12-4 and TRBJ1-2; D is uncertain. Between the trimmed V and J ends, which lost 3 bases and 8 bases, there was a span of 13 bases. This CDR3 is 13 amino acids long.